The TCR beta chain described here comes from a study of blood T cell repertoires in COVID-19. Turning to the study itself: COVID-19 samples, acute and convalescent, were from the United States, Italy and Spain. PBMCs, B-cell-depleted T cells, or T cells provided the cDNA or gDNA that made up the material.

The method was immunoSEQ multiplex PCR; TCRdb's version includes in-frame clones alone and lacks a portion of them. This sample has approximately 210,000 clones, with 75% to 85% found just once. The CDR3 is made up of 11 amino acids. V lost 6 bases and J lost 2, with 4 bases in between. The germline V gene encodes CDR1 WSHSY and CDR2 SAAADI. The sample comprised PBMCs or T cells enriched from blood (not recorded which). This chain connects TRBV10-2 to TRBJ2-5; D call uncertain. This TCR was recovered from a woman in her forties or fifties with acute COVID-19. DNA of the CDR3: TGCGCCAGCAGCGGGCAAGAGACCCAGTACTTC. It is translated as CASSGQETQYF.